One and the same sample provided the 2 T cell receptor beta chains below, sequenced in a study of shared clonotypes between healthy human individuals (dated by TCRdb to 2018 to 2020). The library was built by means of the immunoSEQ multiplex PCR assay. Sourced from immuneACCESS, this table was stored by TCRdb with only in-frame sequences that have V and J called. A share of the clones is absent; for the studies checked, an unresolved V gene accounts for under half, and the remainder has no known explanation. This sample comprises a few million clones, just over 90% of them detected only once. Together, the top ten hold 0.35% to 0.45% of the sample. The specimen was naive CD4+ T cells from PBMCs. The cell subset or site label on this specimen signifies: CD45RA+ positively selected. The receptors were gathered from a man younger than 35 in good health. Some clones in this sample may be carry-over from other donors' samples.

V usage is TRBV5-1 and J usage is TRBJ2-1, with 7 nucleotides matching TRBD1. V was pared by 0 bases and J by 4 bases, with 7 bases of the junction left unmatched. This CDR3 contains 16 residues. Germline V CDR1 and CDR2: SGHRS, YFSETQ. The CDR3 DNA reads TGCGCCAGCAGCTTGGTGGCAGGGGGAGATTACAATGAGCAGTTCTTC. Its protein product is CASSLVAGGDYNEQFF.

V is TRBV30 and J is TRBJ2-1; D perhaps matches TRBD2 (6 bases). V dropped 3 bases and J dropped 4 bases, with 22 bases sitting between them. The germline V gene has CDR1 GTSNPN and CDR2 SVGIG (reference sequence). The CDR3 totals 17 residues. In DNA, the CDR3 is TGTGCCTGGAGAGCCGCGGGACTCCGTGGAGTATACAATGAGCAGTTCTTC. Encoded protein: CAWRAAGLRGVYNEQFF.